The next 14 T cell receptor beta chains were all read from a single sample in a study of breast tumors, draining lymph nodes, adjacent tissues. Axillary draining lymph nodes of breast cancer patients supplied the node samples. TCRdb re-called the multiplex PCR reads through MiXCR, storing one row per CDR3 protein. Of approximately 150,000 distinct CDR3 sequences listed, roughly a third are singletons. The sequenced sample consisted of axillary lymph node tissue. Every receptor here comes from a female donor with breast cancer. Some clones in this sample may be carry-over from other donors' samples.

In this sample, this clonotype turned up many times. The V call is TRBV13, the J call TRBJ1-6; 11 positions agree with TRBD1. Per the germline V gene, CDR1 is PRHDT and CDR2 is FYEKMQ (reference sequence). This CDR3 spans 20 amino acids. Unmatched junction bases numbered 12, after V lost 5 bases and J lost 0 bases. The CDR3 nucleotides are TGTGCCAGCAGCCCCCGGGACAGGGGGGTATCGAGCTCCTATAATTCACCCCTCCACTTT. This translates into CASSPRDRGVSSSYNSPLHF.

There are a few counts of this clonotype. This may come from a read error, since a much larger clone is one base off. As the CDR3 is not closed by the conserved phenylalanine or tryptophan, this likely results from a read error. V and J are TRBV9 and TRBJ2-7, with D unclear. This CDR3 region has 13 residues. V dropped 3 bases and J dropped 0 bases, with 7 bases sitting between them. The V gene's germline CDR1 is SGDLS and CDR2 YYNGEE. This CDR3 is CASSGVYSYEQYS. The DNA of the CDR3 is TGTGCCAGCAGCGGGGTCTACTCCTACGAGCAGTACTCC.

About this clonotype itself: A much larger clone lies a single base off, so this may be a read error. V gene TRBV3-1 combines with J gene TRBJ1-2; weak D call: TRBD1 (5 bases). Germline loops: CDR1 LGHDT, CDR2 YNNKEL (reference sequence). The CDR3 covers 14 residues. CDR3 in amino acids: CASSDSRVNYGCTF. CDR3 bases: TGTGCCAGCAGCGACAGCCGAGTTAACTATGGCTGCACCTTC.

The V and J genes are TRBV28 and TRBJ2-7, with 8 nucleotides matching TRBD1. Germline lookup yields CDR1 MDHEN and CDR2 SYDVKM. After removal of 7 bases from V and 3 bases from J, the junction contained 8 bases not matched to a gene. This CDR3 has 14 residues. The CDR3 sequence: CASISRDRGYEQYF. The DNA of the CDR3 is TGTGCCAGCATCTCGAGAGACAGGGGCTACGAGCAGTACTTC.

This clonotype was picked up many times. This chain links TRBV15 with TRBJ1-3; D may be TRBD1 (6 bases). CDR1 and CDR2 from the germline V gene are LNHNV and YYDKDF (reference sequence). The CDR3 is 12 amino acids. Trimming stripped 7 bases from V and 5 bases from J, with 9 bases between. CDR3 amino acids: CATTGDRNTIYF. The CDR3 DNA sequence: TGTGCCACCACAGGGGACCGAAACACCATATATTTT.

This rearrangement joins TRBV6-5 to TRBJ1-1; 7 nucleotides line up with TRBD1. CDR3 length: 15 amino acids. Trimming took 6 bases from V and 6 from J; bases not matched to a gene: 13. Per germline, CDR1 MNHEY and CDR2 SVGAGI. CDR3 protein: CASSLRLTGFSEAFF. CDR3 DNA: TGTGCCAGCAGCCTACGTTTGACAGGGTTCTCTGAAGCTTTCTTT.

The rearrangement joins TRBV12-3 or TRBV12-4 to TRBJ1-5; D not resolved. CDR3 length equals 12 residues. CDR3 protein: CASGFGRQPQHF. DNA for the CDR3: TGTGCTAGTGGTTTCGGTCGTCAGCCCCAGCATTTT.

Comments on this clonotype: Given the absence of the conserved phenylalanine or tryptophan at the CDR3 end, a read error is likely. This rearrangement joins TRBV9 to TRBJ1-1, with no clear D. Per the germline V gene, CDR1 is SGDLS and CDR2 is YYNGEE. V dropped 4 bases and J dropped 1 base, with 5 bases sitting between them. The CDR3 sequence is 12 residues long. The CDR3 coding sequence is TGTGCCAGCAGCCCGCAGAACACTGAAGCTTTCTCT. This encodes CASSPQNTEAFS.

The J gene is TRBJ2-5, the V gene TRBV12-3 or TRBV12-4; tentatively, D is TRBD2 (6 bases). V was cut by 6 bases and J by 4 bases, with 9 bases left in between. This CDR3 has 12 residues. The CDR3 DNA sequence: TGTGCCAGCAGGAGAGCGGGAGAGACCCAGTACTTC. This translates into CASRRAGETQYF.

This clonotype was counted only a few times. A much larger clone sits a single nucleotide away, making a read error possible. The J gene is TRBJ2-7, the V gene TRBV5-6, with 9 bases fitting TRBD1. After removal of 4 bases from V and 4 bases from J, the junction contained 6 bases not matched to a gene. This CDR3 is built from 14 residues. CDR1 is SGHDT and CDR2 is YYEEEE in the germline V gene. The CDR3 region is CASSRDRALYEQYF. In nucleotides, the CDR3 is TGTGCCAGCAGCCGGGACAGGGCGCTATACGAGCAGTACTTC.

The chain couples TRBV24-1 to TRBJ1-5; D gene uncertain. The germline CDR1 and CDR2 sequences are KGHDR and SFDVKD. CDR3 length equals 12 residues. CDR3 region: CADEGIRQPQHF. CDR3 nucleotides: TGTGCTGACGAAGGGATTCGACAGCCCCAGCATTTT.

V gene TRBV4-3 combines with J gene TRBJ1-2; 8 bases map to TRBD1. The CDR3 extends over 17 amino acids. Losses at the gene ends were 8 bases for V and 5 bases for J; bases not matched to a gene: 19. Germline lookup yields CDR1 LGHNA and CDR2 YSLEER. The CDR3 loop reads CASGPPFPQGGGYGYTF. The CDR3 DNA sequence: TGCGCCAGCGGCCCCCCCTTCCCACAGGGGGGAGGGTATGGCTACACCTTC.

This chain uses TRBV11-2 with TRBJ1-1; D perhaps matches TRBD1 (6 bases). V lost 5 bases and J lost 4, with 20 bases in between. CDR1 and CDR2 (germline): SGHAT, FQNNGV. This CDR3 has 16 amino acids. The CDR3 loop reads CASSDGTREFGTEAFF. For the CDR3, the DNA is TGTGCCAGCAGCGACGGGACACGGGAATTTGGCACTGAAGCTTTCTTT.

The chain links TRBV18 to TRBJ2-5; D gene ambiguous. The germline V gene encodes CDR1 KGHSH and CDR2 LQKENI. V was cut by 1 base and J by 3 bases, with 12 bases left in between. The CDR3 totals 15 residues. The CDR3: CASSPLGYPEETQYF. CDR3 DNA: TGTGCCAGCTCACCACTTGGATACCCCGAAGAGACCCAGTACTTC.